One sample yielded the 9 T cell receptor beta chains listed below, sequenced in a study of CD8+CD57+ T cells in acquired aplastic anemia (dated by TCRdb to 2016 to 2019). The data were produced on an Illumina HiSeq 2000. TCR beta VDJ combination and CDR3 sequence profiling used genomic DNA as the template. TCRdb trimmed the raw reads at Q25, called clones with MiXCR and kept productive beta chains. Merged by CDR3 protein, the rows form single entries marked with the most common genes and DNA. This sample holds 100,000 to 150,000 distinct CDR3 sequences; about half were observed only once. The top ten clones comprise under 3% of the sample. The sample was sorted CD4+, CD8+, or CD8+CD57+ T cells (not recorded which) from PBMCs. The source is a human donor in good health, serving as a control.

The chain combines TRBV2 with TRBJ1-5; TRBD1 aligns across 7 bases. With V trimmed by 8 bases and J by 4 bases, 8 bases remained unmatched. The V gene's germline CDR1 is SNHLY and CDR2 FYNNEI. This CDR3 spans 14 amino acids. CDR3 coding DNA: TGTGCCAGCGGGGAAGGACAGGCTAATCAGCCCCAGCATTTT. Translating gives CASGEGQANQPQHF.

This clonotype occurred a few times. It may be a read error: a sequence one base away is much more abundant. Without the conserved terminal phenylalanine or tryptophan, this CDR3 likely stems from a read error. The CDR3 DNA reads as TGTGCCAGCAGTCGCGCGACTTTAAGGGGAGGCTACACCTCC. This encodes CASSRATLRGGYTS. The rearrangement uses TRBV12-3 or TRBV12-4 and TRBJ1-2; possible D gene TRBD1, 5 bases. V gave up 5 bases and J gave up 8 bases, with 18 bases separating them. The length of the CDR3 is 14 residues.

In regard to this clonotype: Germline is not matched at one junction end, which may reflect a read error. Here the CDR3 reads CASSLADGAYNPPLHF. Here the CDR3 DNA reads TGTGCCAGCAGCTTGGCCGACGGGGCGTATAATCCACCCCTCCACTTT. V gene TRBV5-6 combines with J gene TRBJ1-6; tentative D call: TRBD1 (5 bases). Germline CDR1 and CDR2: SGHDT and YYEEEE. The CDR3 extends over 16 amino acids.

Ten or more counts support this clonotype. V and J are TRBV12-3 or TRBV12-4 and TRBJ1-4, with D perhaps matching TRBD1 (5 bases). V was clipped by 2 bases and J by 7 bases, with 11 bases between them. This CDR3 is 14 amino acids long. DNA for the CDR3: TGTGCCAGCAGTTTACGGGGGGAAAGTGAAAAACTGTTTTTT. It encodes CASSLRGESEKLFF.

The CDR3 loop reads CASTLAGGNYEQYV. The CDR3 DNA reads TGTGCCAGCACGTTAGCGGGAGGGAACTACGAGCAGTACGTC. V gene TRBV2 combines with J gene TRBJ2-7, with 11 positions matching TRBD2. The CDR3 contains 14 residues. CDR1 is SNHLY, CDR2 FYNNEI, per germline. V lost 7 bases to trimming and J lost 3 bases; unmatched junction nucleotides: 5.

There are many counts of this clonotype. The chain is built from TRBV12-3 or TRBV12-4 and TRBJ2-5; TRBD1 is a possible D gene (5 bases). Trimming pared 1 base from V and 0 bases from J, leaving 6 bases between. CDR3 length: 14 amino acids. CDR3 sequence (DNA): TGTGCCAGCAGTTTAGAGGGGAACCAAGAGACCCAGTACTTC. Its translation: CASSLEGNQETQYF.

The chain couples TRBV20-1 to TRBJ2-3; tentative D call: TRBD1 (5 bases). Between the trimmed V and J ends, which lost 3 bases and 10 bases, there was a span of 17 bases. This CDR3 spans 13 amino acids. Per germline, CDR1 DFQATT and CDR2 SNEGSKA (reference sequence). The CDR3 bases are TGCAGTGCTAGTGGAAATACACAGGCCCCGCAGTATTTT. Translated, it gives CSASGNTQAPQYF.

The rearrangement joins TRBV7-2 to TRBJ2-5; TRBD2 matches at 8 bases. J gave up 4 bases and V 6 bases, and 10 bases lay outside the gene matches. This CDR3 contains 15 residues. Germline values: CDR1 SGHTA, CDR2 FQGNSA. The CDR3 region has the DNA TGTGCCAGCAGTTTCGGGGGGGCGAAGGGAGAGACCCAGTACTTC. Amino acid sequence: CASSFGGAKGETQYF.

The genes are TRBV20-1 and TRBJ2-1; a possible D gene is TRBD2 (5 bases). This CDR3 comprises 14 residues. V gave up 0 bases and J gave up 6 bases, with 12 bases separating them. From germline, CDR1 is DFQATT and CDR2 SNEGSKA (reference sequence). DNA of the CDR3: TGCAGTGCTAGAGATCTACTAGGGTCCAATGAGCAGTTCTTC. Protein product: CSARDLLGSNEQFF.